This T cell receptor (beta chain) appears in the sequencing data of a study of T-cell memory formation after mild COVID-19. Study-wide context: The study found TCR clusters largely donor specific.

With regard to this clonotype: Its antigen is still unknown.

The authors produced TCR alpha and TCR beta cDNA libraries with sample barcodes and UMIs by 5'RACE using constant-segment primers. MiXCR, applied by TCRdb to the 5' RACE reads, yields one record per CDR3 protein. Of 49,000 or so distinct CDR3 sequences listed, around 7.3% are singletons. Overall study results and limits: Among clones peaking at day 37 in the second wave, SARS-CoV-2 specificity remained unconfirmed.

The sequencing sample was made of PBMCs or a T cell subset sorted from them (not recorded which). This TCR came from a man younger than 35 who had mild COVID-19 (a few samples of this study predate the infection). Cell type and time point are not known.

The CDR3 here is CASSSTRDRRSNQPQHF. DNA of the CDR3: TGTGCCAGCAGTTCAACCCGGGACAGGAGATCCAATCAGCCCCAGCATTTT. The V gene is TRBV6-6, the J gene TRBJ1-5, with TRBD1 matching 8 bases. Per the germline V gene, CDR1 is MNHNY and CDR2 is SVGAGI (reference sequence). The trim removed 4 bases at V and 3 bases at J, leaving 11 bases unmatched. The CDR3 is 17 amino acids.